What follows are 5 T cell receptor beta chains derived from one specimen sequenced in a study of identical twins. TCRdb called the 5' RACE reads again in MiXCR, with one record for every CDR3 protein. The sample records some 730,000 distinct CDR3 sequences, about 20% being singletons. This same sample was also part of a study on T cells expressing NK-cell markers.

The sample taken for sequencing was PBMCs. The receptors come from a young woman in good health.

This clonotype appeared many times. An end of the junction does not agree with germline; a read error may underlie this. The CDR3 region has the DNA TGTGCCAGCAGTTTAACAGGCCGGAACACTGAAGCTTTCTTT. This codes for CASSLTGRNTEAFF. The chain employs TRBV7-3 and TRBJ1-1, with D tentatively TRBD1 (5 bases). Germline loops: CDR1 SGHTA, CDR2 FQGTGA. The CDR3 covers 14 residues.

This rearrangement joins TRBV20-1 to TRBJ2-7; D unresolved. This CDR3 region has 13 residues. The germline V gene has CDR1 DFQATT and CDR2 SNEGSKA (reference sequence). Deletions cut 5 bases from V and 0 bases from J, with 11 bases between. The CDR3 region is CSALTHSSYEQYF. As DNA, the CDR3 is TGCAGTGCTCTGACTCATAGCTCCTACGAGCAGTACTTC.

This clonotype was observed a few times. This chain links TRBV27 with TRBJ2-1, with 7 nucleotides matching TRBD1. Germline CDR1 MNHEY, CDR2 SMNVEV (reference sequence). V lost 6 bases and J lost 4; bases outside the gene matches: 9. This CDR3 has 15 residues. The CDR3 DNA is TGTGCCAGCAGCCTCCCCGGGACAGCTTACAATGAGCAGTTCTTC. It yields the protein CASSLPGTAYNEQFF.

The chain couples TRBV5-1 to TRBJ2-1; 9 bases line up with TRBD1. The germline V gene encodes CDR1 SGHRS and CDR2 YFSETQ. J was trimmed by 7 bases and V by 4 bases; bases with no gene match: 9. CDR3 length: 15 residues. This CDR3 reads CASSQTGTGFNEQFF. In DNA form, the CDR3 reads TGCGCCAGCAGCCAAACGGGGACAGGGTTTAATGAGCAGTTCTTC.

Only a few counts were recorded for this clonotype. The chain uses TRBV27 and TRBJ2-1; TRBD1 agrees at 9 bases. The CDR3 length is 16 residues. The J segment lost 3 bases and the V segment lost 3 bases, leaving 6 bases of the junction unmatched. Germline CDR1 is MNHEY and CDR2 is SMNVEV (reference sequence). The CDR3 DNA sequence: TGTGCCAGCAGTTTCTCGGGACAGGGTAACTACAATGAGCAGTTCTTC. It yields the protein CASSFSGQGNYNEQFF.